The clone carrying this T cell receptor beta chain appeared a single time. Its specificity is unknown. Germline and junction disagree at one end, which may indicate a read error. The entry originates in a study of identical twins. Whole-study results and caveats: There is a chance that invariant MAIT and iNKT cells partially muddied zero-insertion analyses. Abundant beta clonotypes from cord blood bore fewer insertions; memory repertoires lacked this pattern.

A single record per CDR3 protein comes from TCRdb applying MiXCR to the 5' RACE reads. The table has 500,000 or so distinct CDR3 sequences, under 25% seen once. Germline loops: CDR1 MNHEY, CDR2 SMNVEV (reference sequence). The CDR3 runs 15 residues. These same data were also listed under a study on T cells expressing NK-cell markers. That source notes: Sequencing of TCR beta repertoires drew on sorted CD3+CD56+NKG2C+, CD3+CD56+NKG2C- and CD3+CD56-NKG2C+ T cells. In several experiments, sorting was confined to alpha-beta TCR T cells through use of an anti-gamma-delta TCR antibody.

The source material was CD4+ T cells sorted from blood. The receptor was isolated from a woman in her late teens or twenties in good health. The rearrangement joins TRBV27 to TRBJ2-4; 9 bases are a match to TRBD1. The CDR3 DNA sequence: TGTGCCAGCAGCCCACAAACCTCCGGGGACAGGGAGTATCACTTC. As protein: CASSPQTSGDREYHF.